The 30 T cell receptor beta chains reported below all come from one sample, sequenced in a study of identical twins. TCRdb passed the 5' RACE reads through MiXCR, listing each CDR3 protein once. This repertoire shows 400,000 to 550,000 distinct CDR3 sequences, 24% found once; its top ten account for about 2.7%. In addition, the sample was reused for a study of T cells expressing NK-cell markers.

The sequencing input was CD4+ T cells sorted from blood. The receptors stem from a woman in her late teens or twenties in good health.

This clonotype was counted ten times or more. The chain couples TRBV7-8 to TRBJ2-5; the D gene is possibly TRBD1 (5 bases). Germline-derived CDR1 and CDR2 are SGHVS and FQNEAQ. V was cut by 5 bases and J by 5 bases, with 27 bases left in between. The CDR3 is 18 amino acids. The CDR3 DNA follows: TGTGCCAGCAGCCAACGGTTCACCCAGGCAGGGTCTTGGGAGACCCAGTACTTC. Its translation is CASSQRFTQAGSWETQYF.

This clonotype was seen more than once but under ten times. The gene calls are TRBV9 and TRBJ1-2; weak D call: TRBD1 (5 bases). Trimming cost V 0 bases and J 2 bases, with 11 bases left between them. The germline V gene encodes CDR1 SGDLS and CDR2 YYNGEE. CDR3 size: 15 residues. The CDR3 DNA is TGTGCCAGCAGCGTAGACGGGACTGGAAACTATGGCTACACCTTC. Protein: CASSVDGTGNYGYTF. Using reference TRBV9 and TRBJ1-2 for the parts outside the CDR3, the full variable domain is DSGVTQTPKHLITATGQRVTLRCSPRSGDLSVYWYQQSLDQGLQFLIQYYNGEERAKGNILERFSAQQFPDLHSELNLSSLELGDSALYFCASSVDGTGNYGYTFGSGTRLTVV.

This chain uses TRBV9 with TRBJ2-7; 7 positions match TRBD1. V shed 3 bases and J 0 bases; nucleotides not matched to a gene: 6. The CDR3 sequence is 15 residues long. The V gene's germline CDR1 is SGDLS and CDR2 YYNGEE. As DNA, the CDR3 is TGTGCCAGCAGCGCCCAACGGACAGGCTCCTACGAGCAGTACTTC. Its protein is CASSAQRTGSYEQYF. Using reference TRBV9 and TRBJ2-7 for the parts outside the CDR3, the full variable domain is DSGVTQTPKHLITATGQRVTLRCSPRSGDLSVYWYQQSLDQGLQFLIQYYNGEERAKGNILERFSAQQFPDLHSELNLSSLELGDSALYFCASSAQRTGSYEQYFGPGTRLTVT.

This clonotype was picked up a small number of times. The chain has TRBV6-1 and TRBJ2-1; 11 bases match TRBD1. V shed 8 bases, J shed 7 bases, and the junction held 7 bases outside the gene matches. The CDR3 consists of 14 residues. CDR1 is MNHNS, CDR2 SASEGT, per germline. The CDR3 DNA sequence: TGTGCCAGCGGGCGGACAGGGGGCTTAAATGAGCAGTTCTTC. Protein product: CASGRTGGLNEQFF.

V and J are TRBV5-5 and TRBJ1-4; a weak D match, TRBD1 (5 bases). With 2 bases removed from V and 3 bases from J, the gap between germline ends came to 8 bases. This CDR3 has 14 amino acids. CDR1 SGHKS and CDR2 YYEKEE come from the germline V gene (reference sequence). The DNA for the CDR3 is TGTGCCAGCAGCTTCCAGGGCGCTAATGAAAAACTGTTTTTT. Encoded protein: CASSFQGANEKLFF.

This chain connects TRBV24-1 to TRBJ2-1; tentatively, D is TRBD1 or TRBD2 (5 bases each). In germline, CDR1 is KGHDR, CDR2 SFDVKD. The CDR3 length is 13 residues. V shed 7 bases and J shed 6 bases, with 12 bases lying between them. The chain's CDR3 is CATSAPRGNEQFF. CDR3 DNA sequence: TGTGCCACCAGCGCCCCGAGGGGCAATGAGCAGTTCTTC.

This clonotype has a handful of counts. Here the CDR3 reads CSARQGGPGNTIYF. The CDR3 nucleotides are TGCAGTGCCAGACAGGGAGGGCCTGGAAACACCATATATTTT. The chain couples TRBV20-1 to TRBJ1-3; 7 nucleotides agree with TRBD1. There are 14 residues in the CDR3. The V and J ends lost 6 bases and 2 bases, in that order; junction bases with no gene match: 7. The germline V gene has CDR1 DFQATT and CDR2 SNEGSKA (reference sequence).

The rearrangement joins TRBV12-3 or TRBV12-4 to TRBJ2-5; D is possibly TRBD1 (6 bases). The ends were cut back, 1 base at V and 5 bases at J, with 14 bases in the middle. This CDR3 has 15 amino acids. CDR3 sequence (DNA): TGTGCCAGCAGTTTAGTTCCCACAGGGCGGGAGACCCAGTACTTC. It translates to CASSLVPTGRETQYF.

This clonotype occurred a few times. This chain connects TRBV5-1 to TRBJ1-1; D gene ambiguous. The ends were cut back, 2 bases at V and 4 bases at J, with 15 bases in the middle. Germline V gene lookup returns CDR1 SGHRS and CDR2 YFSETQ. There are 15 residues in the CDR3. This CDR3 is CASSFSPAFSTEAFF. The DNA of the CDR3 is TGCGCCAGCAGCTTCTCCCCAGCGTTCAGCACTGAAGCTTTCTTT.

The chain carries TRBV9 and TRBJ2-3; D is undetermined. This CDR3 has 13 amino acids. Trimming cost V 0 bases and J 5 bases, with 7 bases left between them. Germline CDR1 reads SGDLS; CDR2 reads YYNGEE. CDR3 protein: CASSVVSEDTQYF. Written as DNA, the CDR3 is TGTGCCAGCAGCGTAGTGAGTGAAGATACGCAGTATTTT. The variable domain in full, completed from reference TRBV9 and TRBJ2-3, reads DSGVTQTPKHLITATGQRVTLRCSPRSGDLSVYWYQQSLDQGLQFLIQYYNGEERAKGNILERFSAQQFPDLHSELNLSSLELGDSALYFCASSVVSEDTQYFGPGTRLTVL.

This clonotype appeared many times. The rearrangement links TRBV10-3 to TRBJ1-1; no clear D gene. Germline V gives CDR1 ENHRY, CDR2 SYGVKD. The V end lost 6 bases, the J end lost 5 bases, and 10 bases lay between the germline ends. The CDR3 is 12 amino acids. CDR3 sequence: CAISGIRTEAFF. CDR3 DNA sequence: TGTGCCATCAGCGGAATAAGGACTGAAGCTTTCTTT.

This clonotype was seen more than once but under ten times. J is TRBJ2-1 and V is TRBV27; D may be TRBD2 (5 bases). The germline gives CDR1 MNHEY, CDR2 SMNVEV (reference sequence). Trimming shortened V by 3 bases and J by 1 base, and 10 bases separated the two germline ends. CDR3 length: 15 amino acids. CDR3 sequence: CASSFSGKSYNEQFF. In DNA, the CDR3 is TGTGCCAGCAGTTTTTCGGGGAAATCCTACAATGAGCAGTTCTTC.

Only one count was recorded for this clonotype. J is TRBJ1-2 and V is TRBV2, with 9 bases that match TRBD1. Per germline, CDR1 SNHLY and CDR2 FYNNEI. Trimming at V came to 6 bases and at J to 3 bases, leaving 8 bases not matched to a gene. The CDR3 has 15 amino acids. The chain's CDR3 is CASRQGQGPDYGYTF. In DNA, the CDR3 is TGTGCCAGCAGACAGGGACAGGGACCGGACTATGGCTACACCTTC. Full variable domain (remainder filled in from reference TRBV2 and TRBJ1-2): EPEVTQTPSHQVTQMGQEVILRCVPISNHLYFYWYRQILGQKVEFLVSFYNNEISEKSEIFDDQFSVERPDGSNFTLKIRSTKLEDSAMYFCASRQGQGPDYGYTFGSGTRLTVV.

This clonotype came up a few times. The chain recombines TRBV5-1 with TRBJ2-1, with D perhaps assigned TRBD1 or TRBD2 (5 bases each). Between the trimmed V and J ends, which lost 2 bases and 9 bases, there was a span of 12 bases. Germline CDR1 reads SGHRS; CDR2 reads YFSETQ. This CDR3 has 13 residues. The CDR3 loop reads CASSLIRGSEQFF. In DNA form, the CDR3 reads TGCGCCAGCAGCTTAATTCGGGGCTCTGAGCAGTTCTTC.

The V gene is TRBV10-3, the J gene TRBJ2-7; the match to TRBD1 covers 9 bases. Germline V gives CDR1 ENHRY, CDR2 SYGVKD. This CDR3 has 13 amino acids. V lost 8 bases to trimming and J lost 2 bases; unmatched junction nucleotides: 4. The CDR3: CAIGGQGTYEQYF. The DNA for the CDR3 is TGTGCCATCGGGGGACAGGGTACCTACGAGCAGTACTTC.

This clonotype was detected ten times or more. The genes are TRBV6-1 and TRBJ1-1, with D maybe TRBD1 (6 bases). Germline V CDR1 and CDR2: MNHNS, SASEGT. The V end was cut by 6 bases, the J end by 3 bases, with 11 bases between. The CDR3 spans 13 residues. CDR3 protein: CASRWGRDTEAFF. The CDR3 nucleotides are TGTGCCAGCAGATGGGGGCGGGACACTGAAGCTTTCTTT.

The gene calls are TRBV5-1 and TRBJ2-7; no clear D. Trimming cost V 0 bases and J 2 bases, with 15 bases left between them. CDR3 length equals 16 residues. Germline V CDR1 and CDR2: SGHRS, YFSETQ. The CDR3 region has the DNA TGCGCCAGCAGCTTGGCCGGATCCGGACGGGCCTACGAGCAGTACTTC. As protein: CASSLAGSGRAYEQYF.

The sample holds a few counts of this clonotype. The rearrangement links TRBV20-1 to TRBJ2-5; D is possibly TRBD2 (7 bases). Trimming took off 8 bases at V and 2 bases at J, with 15 bases between the two ends. Looked up from germline, CDR1 is DFQATT and CDR2 is SNEGSKA (reference sequence). This CDR3 has 13 residues. Here the CDR3 DNA reads TGCAGTAGGGGCGGGGGCCTACAAGAGACCCAGTACTTC. This codes for CSRGGGLQETQYF.

Only a few counts were recorded for this clonotype. The chain couples TRBV5-1 to TRBJ1-3; D is ambiguous. The CDR3 is 15 amino acids. The germline V gene has CDR1 SGHRS and CDR2 YFSETQ. V was trimmed by 2 bases and J by 0 bases, leaving 9 bases between them. This chain's CDR3 is CASSLLGDSGNTIYF. CDR3 nucleotides: TGCGCCAGCAGCTTACTGGGAGACTCTGGAAACACCATATATTTT.

This clonotype was observed a few times. V gene TRBV12-3 or TRBV12-4 combines with J gene TRBJ2-3; the D gene is possibly TRBD2 (6 bases). The CDR3 runs 12 residues. V was trimmed by 4 bases and J by 7 bases, leaving 9 bases between them. The DNA for the CDR3 is TGTGCCAGCAGTTACCGGGAGAATACGCAGTATTTT. Amino acids: CASSYRENTQYF.

This clonotype was seen more than once but under ten times. The chain carries TRBV20-1 and TRBJ1-2; D is unresolved. The CDR3 totals 12 residues. Germline CDR1 DFQATT, CDR2 SNEGSKA (reference sequence). V was shortened by 3 bases and J by 12 bases, with 17 bases between the two germline ends. For the CDR3, the DNA is TGCAGTGCTAGGATCGGGCGGGAGATGGACACCTTC. Encoded protein: CSARIGREMDTF.

The chain joins TRBV7-2 to TRBJ2-7; 10 nucleotides agree with TRBD2. From germline, CDR1 is SGHTA and CDR2 FQGNSA. J gave up 0 bases and V 3 bases, and 5 bases lay outside the gene matches. The CDR3 extends over 16 amino acids. CDR3 in amino acids: CASSLRSSGGSYEQYF. The CDR3 DNA is TGTGCCAGCAGCTTGAGGTCTAGCGGGGGCTCCTACGAGCAGTACTTC.

The chain combines TRBV5-1 with TRBJ2-3, with D possibly being TRBD1 or TRBD2 (5 bases each). Trimming took 4 bases from V and 2 from J, leaving 17 bases between them. Germline CDR1 is SGHRS and CDR2 is YFSETQ. This CDR3 region has 16 residues. The CDR3 loop reads CASSPGWGKDTDTQYF. CDR3 bases: TGCGCCAGCAGCCCCGGATGGGGGAAAGACACAGATACGCAGTATTTT.

This clonotype turned up a few times. The chain recombines TRBV27 with TRBJ1-2; D possibly corresponds to TRBD1 (5 bases). This CDR3 region has 13 residues. Germline-derived CDR1 and CDR2 are MNHEY and SMNVEV (reference sequence). Between the trimmed V and J ends, which lost 6 bases and 4 bases, there was a span of 12 bases. The CDR3 DNA sequence: TGTGCCAGCAGCGCCGGGAGGGGCTATGGCTACACCTTC. The encoded protein is CASSAGRGYGYTF.

The rearrangement joins TRBV6-1 to TRBJ2-7; TRBD1 is a possible D gene (6 bases). V was trimmed by 4 bases and J by 10 bases, leaving 11 bases between them. This CDR3 spans 11 amino acids. Germline-derived CDR1 and CDR2 are MNHNS and SASEGT. The CDR3 sequence is CASSVTGYQYF. CDR3 nucleotide sequence: TGTGCCAGCAGTGTTACAGGGTACCAGTACTTC.

This chain connects TRBV10-3 to TRBJ2-7; TRBD2 aligns across 8 bases. The germline V gene has CDR1 ENHRY and CDR2 SYGVKD. The CDR3 extends over 16 amino acids. V shed 6 bases and J 3 bases; nucleotides not matched to a gene: 13. CDR3 region: CAIRGPGQRGNYEQYF. CDR3 DNA: TGTGCCATCAGGGGGCCCGGACAGCGGGGGAACTACGAGCAGTACTTC.

This clonotype was counted many times. V gene TRBV12-3 or TRBV12-4 combines with J gene TRBJ2-4; D possibly corresponds to TRBD2 (6 bases). The CDR3 sequence is 11 residues long. Trimming removed 8 bases at V and 6 bases at J, with 8 bases between. The CDR3 DNA is TGTGCCAGCGGACTATTAAACATTCAGTACTTC. This translates into CASGLLNIQYF.

In its sample, this clonotype was seen a few times. The gene calls are TRBV12-3 or TRBV12-4 and TRBJ1-1; TRBD1 matches at 9 bases. The CDR3 loop spans 13 amino acids. Trimming removed 7 bases from V and 11 bases from J; junction bases left unmatched: 11. CDR3 sequence reads: CASTSRTGEDAFF. The CDR3 DNA follows: TGTGCCAGCACCTCCCGGACAGGGGAGGATGCTTTCTTT.

There are many counts of this clonotype. The chain couples TRBV6-1 to TRBJ1-1; TRBD1 agrees at 7 bases. V trimming: 5 bases; J trimming: 7 bases; junction bases outside the gene matches: 4. Germline loops: CDR1 MNHNS, CDR2 SASEGT. The CDR3 consists of 12 residues. DNA of the CDR3: TGTGCCAGCAGTCCCCGACAGGGTGAAGCTTTCTTT. It specifies CASSPRQGEAFF.

This clonotype occurred a few times. The V gene is TRBV5-1, the J gene TRBJ1-1, with D uncertain. The CDR3 loop spans 14 amino acids. Per the germline V gene, CDR1 is SGHRS and CDR2 is YFSETQ. V was cut by 4 bases and J by 3 bases, with 13 bases left in between. The CDR3 spells CASSLFRADTEAFF. In nucleotides, the CDR3 is TGCGCCAGCAGCCTCTTCCGTGCGGACACTGAAGCTTTCTTT.